Shown below are 32 T cell receptor beta chains from a single sample sequenced in a study of Ad26.COV2.S vaccination and SARS-CoV-2 variants. Regarding treatment: roughly 19 received Ad26.COV2.S at low or high dose, single or two shots; roughly 5 received placebo; per-sample allocation not given. Each sample was drawn 63 days after the first injection (of vaccine or placebo). This table comes from immunoSEQ multiplex PCR, and its TCRdb copy is limited to in-frame clones, with some not included. The table records about 350,000 clones, approximately 86% of them present only once. Sequencing was performed on peripheral blood, taken in a trial of Ad26.COV2.S vaccine versus placebo. These receptors all stem from a person between 18 and 59 years old who received the Ad26.COV2.S COVID-19 vaccine or a placebo.

This chain uses TRBV4-3 with TRBJ2-7; 7 bases align to TRBD2. In germline, CDR1 is LGHNA, CDR2 YSLEER. V lost 3 bases to trimming and J lost 0 bases; unmatched junction nucleotides: 5. The CDR3 is 15 amino acids. CDR3: CASSQARGSSYEQYF. The CDR3 nucleotides are TGCGCCAGCAGCCAGGCCCGCGGGAGCTCCTACGAGCAGTACTTC.

The chain uses TRBV6-4 and TRBJ2-3; no clear D. Germline CDR1 reads MRHNA; CDR2 reads SNTAGT. There are 14 residues in the CDR3. V lost 0 bases, J lost 4 bases, and 8 bases lay in between. Here the CDR3 DNA reads TGTGCCAGCAGTGACTCGAATGATGCAGATACGCAGTATTTT. This sequence encodes CASSDSNDADTQYF.

The chain recombines TRBV2 with TRBJ1-1; 10 bases are shared with TRBD1. With V trimmed by 3 bases and J by 0 bases, 1 base remained unmatched. The CDR3 loop spans 15 amino acids. The germline CDR1 and CDR2 sequences are SNHLY and FYNNEI. In DNA, the CDR3 is TGTGCCAGCAGTGAGACAGGGGGCCTGAACACTGAAGCTTTCTTT. Its translation is CASSETGGLNTEAFF.

This clone has a single count. The J gene is TRBJ1-5, the V gene TRBV28; D gene unclear. CDR1 and CDR2 from the germline V gene are MDHEN and SYDVKM. The V and J ends lost 6 bases and 0 bases respectively, with 12 bases between them. The CDR3 consists of 15 residues. CDR3 sequence: CASSPGRSSNQPQHF. The CDR3 DNA reads TGTGCCAGCAGCCCTGGACGGAGTAGCAATCAGCCCCAGCATTTT.

V is TRBV19 and J is TRBJ2-1; either TRBD1 or TRBD2 may fit D (5 bases each). V was shortened by 0 bases and J by 7 bases, with 25 bases between the two germline ends. Per germline, CDR1 LNHDA and CDR2 SQIVND (reference sequence). The CDR3 has 19 residues. Written as DNA, the CDR3 is TGTGCCAGTAGTATAGAAGGGACCCTAACGGCGGAAGTGGGTAATGAGCAGTTCTTC. This encodes CASSIEGTLTAEVGNEQFF.

The chain has TRBV5-1 and TRBJ1-6, with TRBD1 identical over 11 bases. The V gene's germline CDR1 is SGHRS and CDR2 YFSETQ. This CDR3 spans 16 amino acids. V gave up 4 bases and J gave up 8 bases; unmatched junction bases: 8. The CDR3 loop reads CASSPGQGASYSPLHF. The DNA for the CDR3 is TGCGCCAGCAGCCCCGGACAGGGGGCTTCTTATTCACCCCTCCACTTT.

The V gene is TRBV19, the J gene TRBJ2-5; D perhaps matches TRBD1 (5 bases). The germline V gene has CDR1 LNHDA and CDR2 SQIVND (reference sequence). V was trimmed by 1 base and J by 2 bases, leaving 8 bases between them. This CDR3 is 14 amino acids long. The CDR3 DNA sequence: TGTGCCAGTAGTATAGGACAGACACAAGAGACCCAGTACTTC. Translation gives CASSIGQTQETQYF.

This clone has only a few counts. J is TRBJ2-1 and V is TRBV4-2; 12 nucleotides align to TRBD2. With 0 bases clipped from V and 6 bases from J, the junction kept 12 bases outside the gene matches. The CDR3 is made up of 19 amino acids. Germline V gene data show CDR1 as LGHNA and CDR2 as YNFKEQ. CDR3 DNA: TGTGCCAGCAGCCAAGAAGGGGGGATAGGACTAGCGGGAAGCAATGAGCAGTTCTTC. It codes for CASSQEGGIGLAGSNEQFF.

This chain connects TRBV18 to TRBJ1-2, with TRBD1 identical over 9 bases. The V gene end was trimmed by 4 bases and the J gene end by 2 bases; junction bases not matched to a gene: 8. This CDR3 contains 16 residues. Germline CDR1 reads KGHSH; CDR2 reads LQKENI. CDR3 nucleotide sequence: TGTGCCAGCTCACTACAGGGGGCTGGTGTGAACTATGGCTACACCTTC. It specifies CASSLQGAGVNYGYTF.

This sequence joins TRBV12-5 and TRBJ2-3, with 7 bases fitting TRBD1. V lost 6 bases and J lost 6; bases outside the gene matches: 12. The CDR3 sequence is 15 residues long. Per germline, CDR1 LGHNT and CDR2 FRNRAP. CDR3 sequence reads: CASGLGQPGGDTQYF. Here the CDR3 DNA reads TGTGCTAGTGGCCTGGGACAGCCAGGGGGTGATACGCAGTATTTT.

The rearrangement uses TRBV5-6 and TRBJ1-1, with TRBD1 as a possible D gene (5 bases). Deletions cut 3 bases from V and 2 bases from J, with 14 bases between. Germline CDR1 and CDR2: SGHDT and YYEEEE. This CDR3 region has 15 residues. CDR3 loop: CASSYGTGANTEAFF. CDR3 coding DNA: TGTGCCAGCAGCTATGGAACAGGAGCCAACACTGAAGCTTTCTTT.

The gene calls are TRBV7-2 and TRBJ2-5; TRBD1 is a possible D gene (5 bases). The CDR3 has 13 residues. The germline gives CDR1 SGHTA, CDR2 FQGNSA. Trimming stripped 1 base from V and 5 bases from J, with 8 bases between. CDR3 region: CASSLGGWETQYF. CDR3 nucleotide sequence: TGTGCCAGCAGCTTAGGGGGCTGGGAGACCCAGTACTTC.

CDR3 in DNA: TGTGCCAGCAGCCCGGACAGGGCCGGAAACACCATATATTTT. Protein: CASSPDRAGNTIYF. The chain combines TRBV28 with TRBJ1-3; the match to TRBD1 covers 8 bases. The trim removed 6 bases at V and 4 bases at J, leaving 5 bases unmatched. The CDR3 length is 14 residues. Germline values: CDR1 MDHEN, CDR2 SYDVKM.

This chain uses TRBV9 with TRBJ2-3; 8 bases are a match to TRBD2. Looked up from germline, CDR1 is SGDLS and CDR2 is YYNGEE. This CDR3 is built from 16 residues. Trimming cost V 3 bases and J 3 bases; bases outside gene matches: 9. CDR3 residues: CASSGAPGTRTDTQYF. DNA of the CDR3: TGTGCCAGCAGCGGGGCACCCGGGACTAGAACAGATACGCAGTATTTT.

In its sample, this clone was seen once. The chain couples TRBV28 to TRBJ2-7; perhaps TRBD2 as D (5 bases). CDR1 and CDR2 from the germline V gene are MDHEN and SYDVKM. The CDR3 spans 12 residues. Trimming pared 3 bases from V and 8 bases from J, leaving 11 bases between. In nucleotides, the CDR3 is TGTGCCAGCAGTTTCTCCGGGGAGAAGCAGTACTTC. This encodes CASSFSGEKQYF.

The chain couples TRBV25-1 to TRBJ2-7, with TRBD2 matching 11 bases. CDR1 MGHDK and CDR2 SYGVNS come from the germline V gene. This CDR3 has 18 amino acids. The trim removed 4 bases at V and 5 bases at J, leaving 16 bases unmatched. Here the CDR3 DNA reads TGTGCCAGCAGTGGATTTGGGACTAGCGGTGGATTTCTGAACGAGCAGTACTTC. Its protein product is CASSGFGTSGGFLNEQYF.

The rearrangement joins TRBV6-2 or TRBV6-3 to TRBJ2-5; 8 bases fit TRBD2. This CDR3 is built from 15 residues. Germline CDR1 reads MNHEY; CDR2 reads SVGEGT. J gave up 0 bases and V 6 bases, and 6 bases lay outside the gene matches. CDR3 region: CASSPGGGYQETQYF. As DNA, the CDR3 is TGTGCCAGCAGCCCGGGAGGGGGATACCAAGAGACCCAGTACTTC.

The V and J genes are TRBV9 and TRBJ2-5; no clear D gene. In germline, CDR1 is SGDLS, CDR2 YYNGEE. The CDR3 is 15 amino acids. Trimming took off 0 bases at V and 4 bases at J, with 13 bases between the two ends. In nucleotides, the CDR3 is TGTGCCAGCAGCGTAGGTTTACCCCGCGGAGAGACCCAGTACTTC. This encodes CASSVGLPRGETQYF.

The chain employs TRBV15 and TRBJ1-5; 7 nucleotides match TRBD1. The CDR3 runs 14 residues. Trimming removed 5 bases from V and 6 bases from J; junction bases left unmatched: 7. Per the germline V gene, CDR1 is LNHNV and CDR2 is YYDKDF (reference sequence). The DNA of the CDR3 is TGTGCCACCAGCGCAGGGGCAGGGGGTCAGCCCCAGCATTTT. It is translated as CATSAGAGGQPQHF.

V gene TRBV19 combines with J gene TRBJ2-1; 11 bases are a match to TRBD2. Trimming at V came to 5 bases and at J to 3 bases, leaving 3 bases not matched to a gene. This CDR3 is 15 amino acids long. Germline CDR1 reads LNHDA; CDR2 reads SQIVND (reference sequence). The CDR3 is CASSPGLAVYNEQFF. CDR3 nucleotide sequence: TGTGCCAGTAGTCCGGGACTAGCGGTCTACAATGAGCAGTTCTTC.

The sample holds a few counts of this clone. J is TRBJ1-1 and V is TRBV18; D unclear. With 2 bases removed from V and 0 bases from J, the gap between germline ends came to 10 bases. Germline CDR1 KGHSH, CDR2 LQKENI. The CDR3 spans 15 residues. CDR3 in amino acids: CASSPDYQVNTEAFF. Here the CDR3 DNA reads TGTGCCAGCTCACCAGATTATCAGGTGAACACTGAAGCTTTCTTT.

J is TRBJ2-7 and V is TRBV6-1, with D possibly matching TRBD2 (6 bases). The CDR3 is made up of 15 amino acids. Deletions cut 2 bases from V and 5 bases from J, with 16 bases between. Germline loops: CDR1 MNHNS, CDR2 SASEGT. CDR3 loop: CASSEIFGGTNEQYF. DNA of the CDR3: TGTGCCAGCAGTGAAATCTTCGGAGGGACGAACGAGCAGTACTTC.

This sequence joins TRBV3-1 (or the pseudogene TRBV3-2) and TRBJ2-7; D call uncertain. This CDR3 spans 13 amino acids. The V gene lost 1 base and the J gene lost 3 bases, with 7 bases spanning the gap. Germline CDR1 reads LGHDT; CDR2 reads YNNKEL (reference sequence). CDR3 sequence (DNA): TGTGCCAGCAGCCAAGTTGGATACTACGAGCAGTACTTC. Translation: CASSQVGYYEQYF.

The chain uses TRBV11-2 and TRBJ2-7; 7 nucleotides match TRBD1. V gave up 4 bases and J gave up 1 base; unmatched junction bases: 7. CDR3 length: 15 amino acids. CDR1 and CDR2 from the germline V gene are SGHAT and FQNNGV. The CDR3 region is CASSSRQGRSYEQYF. The CDR3, as DNA: TGTGCCAGCAGCTCCCGACAGGGTCGGTCCTACGAGCAGTACTTC.

This chain links TRBV5-6 with TRBJ2-5; D is ambiguous. Germline V lookup: CDR1 SGHDT, CDR2 YYEEEE. V shed 1 base and J shed 5 bases, with 6 bases lying between them. There are 12 residues in the CDR3. The CDR3 region is CASSLMWETQYF. In DNA, the CDR3 is TGTGCCAGCAGCTTGATGTGGGAGACCCAGTACTTC.

The chain couples TRBV21-1 to TRBJ2-4; the D call in the table, TRBD2, was not verified against the DNA. TRBV21-1 corresponds to a pseudogene. This CDR3 has 12 residues. The CDR3 nucleotides read TGTGCCAGCTCGAACGGCAAAAACATTCAGTACTTC. This translates into CASSNGKNIQYF.

The chain employs TRBV6-2 or TRBV6-3 and TRBJ2-7; TRBD1 or TRBD2 may be the D gene (5 bases each). This CDR3 is built from 15 residues. V was trimmed by 6 bases and J by 10 bases, leaving 25 bases between them. Germline V gene data show CDR1 as MNHEY and CDR2 as SVGEGT. The CDR3 DNA reads TGTGCCAGCAGCTTCTCCGGGACCGGGCGAACGGGACAGTACTTC. Its protein is CASSFSGTGRTGQYF.

The rearrangement joins TRBV11-3 to TRBJ1-1; D remains ambiguous. Trimming took 2 bases from V and 1 from J, leaving 8 bases between them. The CDR3 runs 14 residues. Germline V CDR1 and CDR2: SGHNT, YENEEA. The chain's CDR3 is CASSLPQGNTEAFF. CDR3 nucleotide sequence: TGTGCCAGCAGCTTACCCCAAGGGAACACTGAAGCTTTCTTT. Full variable domain (missing parts from reference TRBV11-3 and TRBJ1-1): EAGVVQSPRYKIIEKKQPVAFWCNPISGHNTLYWYLQNLGQGPELLIRYENEEAVDDSQLPKDRFSAERLKGVDSTLKIQPAELGDSAVYLCASSLPQGNTEAFFGQGTRLTVV.

CDR3 sequence: CATSDSEGYTEAFF. In DNA form, the CDR3 reads TGTGCCACCAGTGATTCCGAGGGGTACACTGAAGCTTTCTTT. The rearrangement uses TRBV24-1 and TRBJ1-1; TRBD1 might be the D (5 bases). V lost 2 bases and J lost 3, with 9 bases in between. The CDR3 sequence is 14 residues long. CDR1 KGHDR and CDR2 SFDVKD come from the germline V gene.

This clone was recorded once. The chain employs TRBV7-9 and TRBJ2-1; no clear D. This CDR3 has 13 amino acids. Germline V gene sequence: CDR1 SEHNR, CDR2 FQNEAQ (reference sequence). V was pared by 5 bases and J by 8 bases, with 13 bases between. CDR3 coding DNA: TGTGCCAGCAGCCTCGGCCCCATGGATGAGCAGTTCTTC. This gives the protein CASSLGPMDEQFF.

The count of this clone is one. This chain uses TRBV6-2 or TRBV6-3 with TRBJ2-2; D gene uncertain. Trimming stripped 4 bases from V and 3 bases from J, with 18 bases between. The CDR3 has 17 amino acids. Germline V CDR1 and CDR2: MNHEY, SVGEGT. For the CDR3, the DNA is TGTGCCAGCAGTTCCCGGACGAAAGGAACGGACACCGGGGAGCTGTTTTTT. Translating gives CASSSRTKGTDTGELFF.

This chain connects TRBV5-1 to TRBJ2-3, with 10 bases fitting TRBD1. The germline gives CDR1 SGHRS, CDR2 YFSETQ. V lost 7 bases and J lost 5; bases outside the gene matches: 4. The CDR3 has 13 amino acids. The chain's CDR3 is CASSTGGIDTQYF. The CDR3 nucleotides read TGCGCCAGCTCGACAGGGGGCATAGATACGCAGTATTTT.